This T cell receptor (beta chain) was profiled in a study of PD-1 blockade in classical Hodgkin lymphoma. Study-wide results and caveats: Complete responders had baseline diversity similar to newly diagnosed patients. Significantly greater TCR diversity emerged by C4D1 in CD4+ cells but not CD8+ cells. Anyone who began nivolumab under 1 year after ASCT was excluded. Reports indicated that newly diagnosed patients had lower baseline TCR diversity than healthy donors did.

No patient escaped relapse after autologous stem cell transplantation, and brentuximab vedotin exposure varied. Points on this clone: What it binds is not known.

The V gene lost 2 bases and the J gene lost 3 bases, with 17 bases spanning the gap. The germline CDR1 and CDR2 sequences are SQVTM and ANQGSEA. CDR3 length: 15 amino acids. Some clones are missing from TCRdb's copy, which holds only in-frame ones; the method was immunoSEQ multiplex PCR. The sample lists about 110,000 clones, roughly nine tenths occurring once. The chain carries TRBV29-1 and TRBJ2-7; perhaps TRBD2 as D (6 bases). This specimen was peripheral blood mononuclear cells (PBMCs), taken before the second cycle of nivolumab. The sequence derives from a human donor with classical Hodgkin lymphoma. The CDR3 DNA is TGCAGCGTTGAAAACAAGGGGACGCGGGGCTACGAGCAGTACTTC. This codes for CSVENKGTRGYEQYF.